The count of the clone carrying this T cell receptor beta chain is one. In the authors' workflow: Cell counts per sample came from amplifying reference gene primers. Repertoires were generated with immunoSEQ multiplex PCR, while TCRdb's copy carries only in-frame clones and drops some. That table furnishes V, J and clone size, whereas the DNA furnished D and trimming. The data contain just over 650,000 clones, about 90% of them singletons. The sample originates from a study of blood T cell repertoires in COVID-19. Study information: Sites in the United States, Italy and Spain provided acute and convalescent COVID-19 samples. PBMCs, B-cell-depleted T cells, or T cells provided the cDNA or gDNA that made up the material.

In germline, CDR1 is MNHEY, CDR2 SMNVEV (reference sequence). The CDR3 extends over 14 amino acids. V shed 6 bases and J 8 bases; nucleotides not matched to a gene: 7. Sequencing was performed on peripheral blood. The sequence was obtained from a woman aged 18-29 years with acute or convalescent COVID-19. The chain links TRBV27 to TRBJ1-2; 12 positions agree with TRBD1. This CDR3 reads CASSPGQGAWGYTF. CDR3 DNA: TGTGCCAGCAGCCCGGGACAGGGGGCGTGGGGCTACACCTTC.